Included here is one T cell receptor (beta chain) sequence, with context. The antigen is undetermined. As the CDR3 is not closed by the conserved phenylalanine or tryptophan, this likely results from a read error. This sample stems from a study of blood T cells in healthy people across ages. Then a second PCR, running roughly 7 to 11 cycles, was carried out with a sample-barcoded 5' primer and a J-beta primer mix. TCRdb used MiXCR to reprocess the 5' RACE reads, holding one entry per CDR3 protein. This sample has some 1 million distinct CDR3 sequences; more than 40% occur once, and the top ten carry under 20%. The donors, healthy Caucasians from Russia, were aged roughly 6 to 90. Isolation recovered at least 7 million PBMCs from every sample. This CDR3 spans 15 amino acids. Trimming removed 2 bases from V and 0 bases from J, with 11 bases in between. CDR1 and CDR2 from the germline V gene are MNHEY and SMNVEV (reference sequence).

Whole-study results and caveats: Versus aged donors, long-lived donors had higher diversity and more naive CD4+ cells.

Specimen: blood. The rearrangement uses TRBV27 and TRBJ2-7; D uncertain. The source of this sequence is a woman aged 60-75 years in good health. The CDR3, as DNA: TGTGCCAGCAGTTTACAAAGGGTCGGCTCCTACGAGCAGTACTCC. This gives the protein CASSLQRVGSYEQYS.